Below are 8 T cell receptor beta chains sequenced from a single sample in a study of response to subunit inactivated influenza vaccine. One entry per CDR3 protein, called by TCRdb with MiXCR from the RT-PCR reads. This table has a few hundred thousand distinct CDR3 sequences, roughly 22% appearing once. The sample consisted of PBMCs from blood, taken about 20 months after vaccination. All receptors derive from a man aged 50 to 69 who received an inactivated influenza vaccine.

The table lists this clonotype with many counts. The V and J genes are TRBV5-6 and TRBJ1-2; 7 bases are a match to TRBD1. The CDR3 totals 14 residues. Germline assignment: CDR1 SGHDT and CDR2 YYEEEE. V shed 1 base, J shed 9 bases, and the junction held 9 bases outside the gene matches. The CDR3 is CASSLTGTDESYTF. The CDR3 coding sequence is TGTGCCAGCAGCTTGACGGGGACAGACGAAAGCTACACCTTC.

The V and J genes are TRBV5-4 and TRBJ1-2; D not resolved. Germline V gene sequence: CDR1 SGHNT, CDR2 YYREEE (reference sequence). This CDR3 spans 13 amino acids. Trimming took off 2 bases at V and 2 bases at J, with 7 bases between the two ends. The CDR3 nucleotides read TGTGCCAGCAGCTTTTCCCGGAACTATGGCTACACCTTC. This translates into CASSFSRNYGYTF. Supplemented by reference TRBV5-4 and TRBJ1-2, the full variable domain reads ETGVTQSPTHLIKTRGQQVTLRCSSQSGHNTVSWYQQALGQGPQFIFQYYREEENGRGNFPPRFSGLQFPNYSSELNVNALELDDSALYLCASSFSRNYGYTFGSGTRLTVV.

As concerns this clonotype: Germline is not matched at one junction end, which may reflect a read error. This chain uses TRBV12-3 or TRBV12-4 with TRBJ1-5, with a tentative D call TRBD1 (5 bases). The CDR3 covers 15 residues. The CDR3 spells CASSSSDRGNQSQHF. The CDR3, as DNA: TGTGCCAGCAGTTCATCGGATAGGGGAAATCAGTCCCAGCATTTT.

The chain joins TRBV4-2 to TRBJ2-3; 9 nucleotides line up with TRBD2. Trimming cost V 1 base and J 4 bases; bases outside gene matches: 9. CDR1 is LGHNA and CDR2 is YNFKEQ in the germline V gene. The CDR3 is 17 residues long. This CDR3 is CASSQGASGGSSDTQYF. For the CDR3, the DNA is TGTGCCAGCAGCCAAGGGGCCAGCGGGGGGAGTTCAGATACGCAGTATTTT.

The DNA for the CDR3 is TGTGCCAGCAGCCAAGGCAGACCGGAAAACATTCAGTACTTC. This codes for CASSQGRPENIQYF. The rearrangement uses TRBV5-4 and TRBJ2-4; D not resolved. The V gene's germline CDR1 is SGHNT and CDR2 YYREEE (reference sequence). The CDR3 is made up of 14 amino acids. The V gene lost 4 bases and the J gene lost 5 bases, with 13 bases spanning the gap.

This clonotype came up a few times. The CDR3 DNA reads TGCAGCGTTAAACATCTCGGGAACACTGAAGCTTTCTTT. It translates to CSVKHLGNTEAFF. The rearrangement uses TRBV29-1 and TRBJ1-1; no definite D call. From germline, CDR1 is SQVTM and CDR2 ANQGSEA. The V end lost 5 bases, the J end lost 1 base, and 11 bases lay between the germline ends. The CDR3 is 13 amino acids.

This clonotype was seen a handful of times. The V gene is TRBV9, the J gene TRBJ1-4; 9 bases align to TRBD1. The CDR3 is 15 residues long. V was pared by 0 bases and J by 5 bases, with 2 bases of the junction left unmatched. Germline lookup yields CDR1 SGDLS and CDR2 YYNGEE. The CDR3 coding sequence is TGTGCCAGCAGCGTAGGGGACAGGGTGAATGAAAAACTGTTTTTT. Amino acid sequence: CASSVGDRVNEKLFF.

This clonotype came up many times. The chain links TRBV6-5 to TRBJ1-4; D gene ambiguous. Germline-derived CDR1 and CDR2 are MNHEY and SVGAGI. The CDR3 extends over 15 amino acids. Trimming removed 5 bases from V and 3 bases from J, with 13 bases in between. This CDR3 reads CASSNRHSSNEKLFF. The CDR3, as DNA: TGTGCCAGCAGTAACCGACACAGCTCTAATGAAAAACTGTTTTTT.